Below, one TCR beta chain is given with its context. Its antigen is not yet known. No base-level quality is on record; no much larger clone is a single base apart. The cohort consisted of approximately 690 healthy bone marrow donors. All cohort members were sampled while nominally healthy, although unrecorded immune exposures were likely present. The donor was CMV seropositive and was included in the group of approximately 300 seropositive cohort members. Each donor provided a peripheral blood sample, and peripheral blood mononuclear cells were used for TCR beta sequencing. Genomic DNA was extracted from the blood cell samples with the Qiagen DNeasy Blood Extraction Kit. The method was the immunoSEQ multiplex PCR assay. For the multiplex PCR, a mixture combining 60 forward primers for TCR Vbeta segments and 13 reverse primers for TCR Jbeta segments was used. A multiplex PCR assay on genomic DNA amplified the CDR3 region of rearranged TCR beta genes. The Illumina HiSeq System was used to sequence the amplified TCR beta libraries as 87-base-pair reads. The authors' pipeline ran thus. Across the 700 or so repertoires, a later analysis counted approximately 83 million unique TCR beta chains, roughly 11 million of which were shared by at least two donors. Raw reads were error-corrected and collapsed into unique sequences with a nearest-neighbor algorithm that merged closely related sequences to remove PCR and sequencing errors. Alignment of CDR3 sequences to IMGT reference sequences was used to assign V, D and J gene segments. Each retained sequence needed at least a six-nucleotide match to both a V gene segment and a J gene segment. Rearrangements were classified as productive when the CDR3 lacked stop codons and remained in frame with V and J, and all other rearrangements were classified as non-productive. CDR3 was defined by IMGT convention, running from the second conserved V-encoded cysteine to the conserved J-encoded phenylalanine. In an earlier analysis of just under 600 of the donors, sequences lacking an unambiguous match to a single V gene segment were excluded. An earlier analysis of almost 600 of the donors classified V segments as functional when productive rearrangements were above 56.7% and as segregating when the standard deviation between donors was above 5%. A statistical classification framework was built for diagnosing cytomegalovirus status from the catalog of TCR beta chain sequences. A later analysis assigned V and J genes by comparing TCR nucleotide sequences with IMGT/GENE-DB human TR gene sequences. Using the TCRdist pipeline, a later analysis assigned CDR3 sequences along with most-parsimonious VDJ recombination scenarios. In a later analysis, every TCR beta chain was defined by the combination of its CDR3 amino acid sequence and its V-gene family, and reads without a unique V-gene family were dropped. In a later analysis, 450 to 600 highly shared, low-generation-probability nucleotide sequences were removed to address suspected cross-contamination and a sequencing artifact. In a later analysis, a clonal expansion index was calculated for each public chain from normalized within-repertoire ranks of inferred template counts. Generation probabilities in a later analysis came from a VDJ recombination model fitted to out-of-frame rearrangements, and those results were checked against IGoR. In a later analysis, hypergeometric tests were used to score TCR-TCR, TCR-HLA and TCR-CMV co-occurrence, with a repertoire-size bias correction applied to TCR pairs. To estimate false discovery rates, a later analysis permuted the HLA or CMV assignments 20 times. In a later analysis, co-occurring TCRs were grouped using DBSCAN, with TCRdist sequence similarity added in when clustering inside HLA-allele-positive subsets. Repertoires with fewer than 30,000 or more than 120,000 public chains, plus five repertoires with anomalous nucleotide sharing, were excluded from co-occurrence clustering. This is the immuneACCESS table as TCRdb keeps it, with only in-frame sequences that have V and J called. A part of the clones is gone; compared with another copy, unresolved V genes explain less than half, and the rest is unexplained. That table gives V, J and clone size, and the DNA gave D and trimming. For this sample the table gives roughly 51,000 clones, of which around 80% were detected only once. About 2.3% of the sample rests with the top ten.

The data originate from a study of cytomegalovirus exposure and HLA in healthy donors listed by TCRdb under 2017. In terms of the full investigation: An earlier analysis of some 550 of the donors reported 250 to 350 Gb of sequence data and some 120 million unique TCR beta sequences from 150 million to 200 million T cells. In a later analysis, previously published TCR beta repertoires from fewer than 750 donors were re-analyzed and high-resolution HLA genotyping was added so that TCR occurrence patterns could be studied. All discovery cohort repertoires had been generated on a single sequencing platform. A handful of DR-DQ haplotypes were handled as single units for association and clustering because linkage in the cohort was strong. Of the roughly 400 genotyped donors, 65% to 90% fell in the genetic ancestry cluster associated with self-reported Caucasian donors. Rather than drawing on any new phenotypic data, the later analysis identified candidate immune exposures from TCR beta sequences and the way those sequences occurred across donors. Roughly 320 gigabases of sequencing data and tens of millions of unique TCR sequences made up an early release that covered several hundred HLA-typed donors. High-throughput TCR immunosequencing, statistical association of individual TCRs with disease status, and machine learning were combined to predict cytomegalovirus infection status. The study was designed to test whether signatures of past pathogen exposure could be identified by cataloging public T cell receptors. Typing coverage differed by locus: A, B, C, DRB1 and DQB1 were typed in about 629-640 donors, DQA1 in roughly 510, DPA1 in over 600, and DPB1 in just under 480. In a later genetic analysis, genome-wide SNP genotypes for about three fifths of the roughly 670 donors were used, and that subset was treated as a discovery cohort. In addition to the first cohort of 650 to 800 subjects, a separate validation cohort of around 110 different subjects was used. In an earlier analysis of roughly 540 of the donors, high-throughput TCR beta sequencing was used to judge whether each TCR beta V gene segment behaved as functional or pseudogenic. HLA typing covered class I and class II loci at four-digit resolution. The study profiled the T cell repertoires of around 700 subjects by immunosequencing and related them to cytomegalovirus serostatus. On average, roughly 200,000 unique TCR beta nucleotide sequences were sequenced per donor among 350 to 400 genotyped donors of the cohort, with approximately 18% of those sequences being non-productive. Alongside the repertoire data, information on donor age, sex, ethnicity and CMV serostatus was compiled.

General conclusions and limits of the study: The cohort was sequenced for TCR beta chains only, and without alpha or paired-chain data the features that could be detected were limited. CMV serostatus was the only immune exposure information available for the cohort. In a later genetic analysis, fewer N-insertions in productive TCRs were reported among donors in an Asian-associated ancestry cluster than the approximately 710-donor mean. Correlated functional status among segregating V segments might be attributable to linkage disequilibrium, but an unknown experimental factor could not be ruled out. When HLA alleles, especially DR and DQ, strongly co-occurred, attributing TCR associations to individual alleles was difficult. V-gene and J-gene trimming of TCR beta chains was associated with a missense DCLRE1C variant in a later genetic analysis, and the association was replicated in an independent cohort. In vitro tests confirmed that three of the cytomegalovirus-associated TCR beta chains recognize cytomegalovirus antigens. The classifier was reported to diagnose cytomegalovirus status with high specificity and sensitivity in both the original cohort and the validation cohort. According to a later analysis, most CMV-associated TCR beta chains appeared to be HLA-restricted, and the HLA associations seemed to be driven largely by CMV exposure. At a false discovery rate of 0.05, a later analysis linked about 16,000 TCR beta sequences to specific HLA alleles. In a later analysis, HLA-associated TCR beta chains showed more clonal expansion and lower generation probabilities than non-associated chains that were equally common. Because counts were too low, some 17 rarely observed V segments, including chromosome 9 orphons, were excluded from the earlier analysis of some 590 of the donors. Most TCR sequences were seen in very few donors, while some public TCRs were found in many individuals. In a later analysis, TCR association rates were found to vary across HLA loci, with the most associated TCRs seen for DRB1 alleles and the fewest for HLA-C alleles. In a later analysis, several top co-occurrence clusters were reported to appear linked to parvovirus B19, influenza, CMV and Epstein-Barr virus. A cluster of highly shared sequence variants was judged likely to be a technical artifact of the sequencing pipeline. A total of around 150 TCR beta chains were listed by the study as associated with cytomegalovirus. The authors suggested that the approach could potentially be extended to other disease states and immunological phenotypes. A further reported finding was that TCR beta sequences accurately predicted the HLA-A and HLA-B alleles for most subjects in the first cohort. Because HLA typing was missing for some donors at each locus, association tests included only the typed subset. An earlier analysis of 450 to 750 of the donors showed that most TCR beta V segments appeared in productive rearrangements either about 87% or about 30% of the time, which broadly matched IMGT annotations. Sequencing depth was assumed to be roughly uniform across donors in the presence/absence analyses, though that assumption may not hold.

Input material: PBMCs. This receptor was identified in a boy aged 5-17 years in good health and CMV-seropositive.

This receptor carries the CDR3 CASSGSSGNTIYF. The nucleotide sequence is given as TGTGCCAGCAGCGGTAGCTCTGGAAACACCATATATTTT. The V and J segments used are TRBV6-5 and TRBJ1-3; no confident D gene assignment can be made. V is clipped by 6 bases and J by 0 bases, and the sequence between their germline boundaries is 6 bases long. CDR1 and CDR2, per the germline V gene, are MNHEY and SVGAGI. The CDR3, cysteine through phenylalanine, is 13 amino acids long. Solely the CDR3 DNA is kept, with 39 bases framed from the first base.